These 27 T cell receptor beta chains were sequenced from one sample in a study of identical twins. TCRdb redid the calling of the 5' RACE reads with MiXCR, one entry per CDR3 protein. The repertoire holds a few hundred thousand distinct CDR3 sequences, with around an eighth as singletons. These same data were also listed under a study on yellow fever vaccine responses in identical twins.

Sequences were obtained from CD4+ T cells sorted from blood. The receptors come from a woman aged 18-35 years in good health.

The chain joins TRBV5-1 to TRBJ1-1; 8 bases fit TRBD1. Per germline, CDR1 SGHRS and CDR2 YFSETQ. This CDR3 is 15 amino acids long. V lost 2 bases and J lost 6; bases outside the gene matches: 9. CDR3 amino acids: CASSFSGGIGAEAFF. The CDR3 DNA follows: TGCGCCAGCAGCTTCTCAGGGGGCATAGGTGCTGAAGCTTTCTTT.

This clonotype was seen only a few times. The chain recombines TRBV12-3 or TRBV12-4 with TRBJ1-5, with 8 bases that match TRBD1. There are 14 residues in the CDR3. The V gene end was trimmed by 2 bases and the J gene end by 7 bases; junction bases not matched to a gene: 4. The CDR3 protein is CASSLTTGVQPQHF. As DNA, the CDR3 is TGTGCCAGCAGTTTAACGACAGGGGTCCAGCCCCAGCATTTT.

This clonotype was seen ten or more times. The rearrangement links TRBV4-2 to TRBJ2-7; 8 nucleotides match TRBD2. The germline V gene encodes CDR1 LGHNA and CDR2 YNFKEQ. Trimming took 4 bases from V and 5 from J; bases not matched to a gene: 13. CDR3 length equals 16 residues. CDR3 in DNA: TGTGCCAGCAGCCCGAGAAAAAGCGGGAGTAACCACGAGCAGTACTTC. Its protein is CASSPRKSGSNHEQYF.

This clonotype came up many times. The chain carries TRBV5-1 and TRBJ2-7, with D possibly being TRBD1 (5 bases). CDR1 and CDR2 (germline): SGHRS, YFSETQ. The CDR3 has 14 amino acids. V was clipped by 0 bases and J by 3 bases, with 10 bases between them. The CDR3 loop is CASSLEAGFYEQYF. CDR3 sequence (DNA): TGCGCCAGCAGCTTGGAGGCAGGGTTCTACGAGCAGTACTTC.

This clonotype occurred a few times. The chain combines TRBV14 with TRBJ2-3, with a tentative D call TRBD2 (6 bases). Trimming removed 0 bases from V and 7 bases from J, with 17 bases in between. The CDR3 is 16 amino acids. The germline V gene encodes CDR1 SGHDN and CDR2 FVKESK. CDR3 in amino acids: CASSQDPSVLAHTQYF. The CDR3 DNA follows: TGTGCCAGCAGCCAAGATCCCTCGGTGCTAGCGCATACGCAGTATTTT.

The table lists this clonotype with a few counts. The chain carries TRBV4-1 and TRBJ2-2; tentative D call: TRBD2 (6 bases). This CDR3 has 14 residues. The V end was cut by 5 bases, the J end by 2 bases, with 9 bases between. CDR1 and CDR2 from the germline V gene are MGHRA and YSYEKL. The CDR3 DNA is TGCGCCAGCAGCGGGACTTTCAACACCGGGGAGCTGTTTTTT. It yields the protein CASSGTFNTGELFF.

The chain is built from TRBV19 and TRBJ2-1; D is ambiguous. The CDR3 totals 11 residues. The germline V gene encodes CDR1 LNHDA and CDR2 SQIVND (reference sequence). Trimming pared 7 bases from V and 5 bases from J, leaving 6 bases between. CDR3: CASTSNNEQFF. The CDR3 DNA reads TGTGCCAGTACTAGTAACAATGAGCAGTTCTTC.

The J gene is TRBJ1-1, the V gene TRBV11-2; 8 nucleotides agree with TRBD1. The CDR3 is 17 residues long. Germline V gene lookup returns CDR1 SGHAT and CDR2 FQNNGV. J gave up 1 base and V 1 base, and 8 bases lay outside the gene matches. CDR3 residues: CASSLVTGGSTNTEAFF. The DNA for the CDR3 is TGTGCCAGCAGCTTAGTAACAGGGGGTTCTACGAACACTGAAGCTTTCTTT.

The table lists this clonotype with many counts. The CDR3, as DNA: TGTGCCAGCAGTTTCGGTCCCAATACTGAAGCTTTCTTT. Residues: CASSFGPNTEAFF. J is TRBJ1-1 and V is TRBV12-3 or TRBV12-4; unclear D gene. The CDR3 sequence is 13 residues long. V lost 3 bases, J lost 5 bases, and 10 bases lay in between.

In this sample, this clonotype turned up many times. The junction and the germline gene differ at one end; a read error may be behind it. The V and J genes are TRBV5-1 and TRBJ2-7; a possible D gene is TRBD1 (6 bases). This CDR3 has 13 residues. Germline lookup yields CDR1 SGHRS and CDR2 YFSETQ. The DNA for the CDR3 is TGTGCCAGCAGCCTAGGACAGCTCTACGAGCAGTACTTC. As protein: CASSLGQLYEQYF. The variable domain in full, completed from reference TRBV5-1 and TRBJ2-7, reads KAGVTQTPRYLIKTRGQQVTLSCSPISGHRSVSWYQQTPGQGLQFLFEYFSETQRNKGNFPGRFSGRQFSNSRSEMNVSTLELGDSALYLCASSLGQLYEQYFGPGTRLTVT.

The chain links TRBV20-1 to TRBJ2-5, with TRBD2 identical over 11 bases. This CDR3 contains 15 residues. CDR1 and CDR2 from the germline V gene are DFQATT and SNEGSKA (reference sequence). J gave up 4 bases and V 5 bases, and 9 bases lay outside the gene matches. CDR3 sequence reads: CSALVAGGPLETQYF. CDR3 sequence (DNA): TGCAGTGCTCTTGTAGCGGGAGGGCCTTTAGAGACCCAGTACTTC.

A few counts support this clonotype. CDR3 amino acids: CASSWMTRETQYF. The CDR3 nucleotides read TGTGCCAGCAGCTGGATGACCAGGGAGACCCAGTACTTC. The chain joins TRBV7-6 to TRBJ2-5; D is unresolved. V gave up 4 bases and J gave up 5 bases, with 11 bases separating them. This CDR3 has 13 amino acids. The germline V gene encodes CDR1 SGHVS and CDR2 FNYEAQ. Drawing the rest from reference TRBV7-6 and TRBJ2-5, the complete variable domain is GAGVSQSPRYKVTKRGQDVALRCDPISGHVSLYWYRQALGQGPEFLTYFNYEAQQDKSGLPNDRFSAERPEGSISTLTIQRTEQRDSAMYRCASSWMTRETQYFGPGTRLLVL.

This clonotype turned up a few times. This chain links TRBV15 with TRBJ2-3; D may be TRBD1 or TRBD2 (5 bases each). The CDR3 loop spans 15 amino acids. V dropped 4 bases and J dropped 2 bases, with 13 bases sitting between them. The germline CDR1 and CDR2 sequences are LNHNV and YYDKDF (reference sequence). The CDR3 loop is CATSTPGRPTDTQYF. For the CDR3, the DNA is TGTGCCACCAGCACTCCGGGACGCCCCACAGATACGCAGTATTTT. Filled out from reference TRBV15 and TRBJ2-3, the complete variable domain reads DAMVIQNPRYQVTQFGKPVTLSCSQTLNHNVMYWYQQKSSQAPKLLFHYYDKDFNNEADTPDNFQSRRPNTSFCFLDIRSPGLGDTAMYLCATSTPGRPTDTQYFGPGTRLTVL.

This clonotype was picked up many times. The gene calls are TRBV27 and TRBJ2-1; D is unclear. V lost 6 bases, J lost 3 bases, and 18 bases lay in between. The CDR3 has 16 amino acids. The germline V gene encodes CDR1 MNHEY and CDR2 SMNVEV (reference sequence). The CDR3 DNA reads TGTGCCAGCAGGCTTGGCTACAGCGCACTCTACAATGAGCAGTTCTTC. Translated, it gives CASRLGYSALYNEQFF.

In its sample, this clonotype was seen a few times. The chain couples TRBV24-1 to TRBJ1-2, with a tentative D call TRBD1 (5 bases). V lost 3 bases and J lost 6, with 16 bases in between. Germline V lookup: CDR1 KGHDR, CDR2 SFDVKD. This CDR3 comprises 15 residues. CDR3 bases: TGTGCCACCAGTGATCCCGGGGCTCCCGGACATGGCTACACCTTC. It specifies CATSDPGAPGHGYTF.

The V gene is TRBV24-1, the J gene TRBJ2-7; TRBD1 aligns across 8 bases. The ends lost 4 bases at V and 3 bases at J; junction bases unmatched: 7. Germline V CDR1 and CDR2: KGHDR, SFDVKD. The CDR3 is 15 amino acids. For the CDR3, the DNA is TGTGCCACCAGTGACCCAGGACAGGGTCTCTACGAGCAGTACTTC. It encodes CATSDPGQGLYEQYF.

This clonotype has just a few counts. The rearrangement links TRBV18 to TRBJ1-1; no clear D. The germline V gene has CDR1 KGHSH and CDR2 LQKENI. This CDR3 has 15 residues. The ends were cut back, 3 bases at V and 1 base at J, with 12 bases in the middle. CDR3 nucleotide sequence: TGTGCCAGCTCACCGGCCTCTGGACCGAACACTGAAGCTTTCTTT. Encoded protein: CASSPASGPNTEAFF.

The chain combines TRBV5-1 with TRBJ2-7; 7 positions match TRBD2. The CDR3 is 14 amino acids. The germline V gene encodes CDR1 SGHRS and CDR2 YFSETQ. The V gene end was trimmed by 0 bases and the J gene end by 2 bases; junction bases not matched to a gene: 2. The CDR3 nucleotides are TGCGCCAGCAGCTTGGGGACTAGTCCCTACGAGCAGTACTTC. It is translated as CASSLGTSPYEQYF.

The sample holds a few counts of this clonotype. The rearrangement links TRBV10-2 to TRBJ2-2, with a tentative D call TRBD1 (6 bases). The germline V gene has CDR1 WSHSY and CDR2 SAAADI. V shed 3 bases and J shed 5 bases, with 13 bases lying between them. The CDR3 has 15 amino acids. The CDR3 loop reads CASSDIQGRTGELFF. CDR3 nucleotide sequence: TGCGCCAGCAGTGATATACAGGGTAGGACCGGGGAGCTGTTTTTT.

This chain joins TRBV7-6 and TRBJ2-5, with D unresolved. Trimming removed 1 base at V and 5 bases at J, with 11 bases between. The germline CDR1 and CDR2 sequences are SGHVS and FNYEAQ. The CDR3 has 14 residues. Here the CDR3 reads CASSLGVLRETQYF. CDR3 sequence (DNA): TGTGCCAGCAGCTTAGGGGTTTTGAGGGAGACCCAGTACTTC.

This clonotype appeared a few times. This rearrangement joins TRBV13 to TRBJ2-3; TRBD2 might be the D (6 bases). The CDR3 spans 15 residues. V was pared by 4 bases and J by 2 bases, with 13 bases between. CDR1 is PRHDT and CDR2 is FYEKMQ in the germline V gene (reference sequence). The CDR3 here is CASSYRDSYTDTQYF. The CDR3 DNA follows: TGTGCCAGCAGCTACCGGGACTCATACACAGATACGCAGTATTTT. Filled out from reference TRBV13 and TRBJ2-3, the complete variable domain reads AAGVIQSPRHLIKEKRETATLKCYPIPRHDTVYWYQQGPGQDPQFLISFYEKMQSDKGSIPDRFSAQQFSDYHSELNMSSLELGDSALYFCASSYRDSYTDTQYFGPGTRLTVL.

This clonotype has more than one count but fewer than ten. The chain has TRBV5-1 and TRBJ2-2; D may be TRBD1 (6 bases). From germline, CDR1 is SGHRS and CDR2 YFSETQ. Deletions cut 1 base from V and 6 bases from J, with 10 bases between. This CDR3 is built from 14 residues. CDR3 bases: TGCGCCAGCAGCTTGACACAGGGATCCGGGGAGCTGTTTTTT. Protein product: CASSLTQGSGELFF. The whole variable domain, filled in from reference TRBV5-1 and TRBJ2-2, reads KAGVTQTPRYLIKTRGQQVTLSCSPISGHRSVSWYQQTPGQGLQFLFEYFSETQRNKGNFPGRFSGRQFSNSRSEMNVSTLELGDSALYLCASSLTQGSGELFFGEGSRLTVL.

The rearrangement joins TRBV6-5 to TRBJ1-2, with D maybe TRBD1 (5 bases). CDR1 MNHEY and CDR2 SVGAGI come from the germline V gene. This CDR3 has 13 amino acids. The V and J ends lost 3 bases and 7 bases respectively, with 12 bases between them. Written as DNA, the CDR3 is TGTGCCAGCAGTTATCCAGGGCTTCGTGGCTACACCTTC. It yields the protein CASSYPGLRGYTF.

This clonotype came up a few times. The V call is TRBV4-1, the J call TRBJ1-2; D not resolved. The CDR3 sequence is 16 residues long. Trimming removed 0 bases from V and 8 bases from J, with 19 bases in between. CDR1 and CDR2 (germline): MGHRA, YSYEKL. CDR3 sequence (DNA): TGCGCCAGCAGCCAAGATCAGGACGGAGCCAATCGGGGCTACACCTTC. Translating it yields CASSQDQDGANRGYTF.

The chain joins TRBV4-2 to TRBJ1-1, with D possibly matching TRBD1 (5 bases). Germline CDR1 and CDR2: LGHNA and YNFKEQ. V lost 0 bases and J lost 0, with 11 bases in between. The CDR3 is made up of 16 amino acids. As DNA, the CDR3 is TGTGCCAGCAGCCAAGAAGTGGGGGAATTGAACACTGAAGCTTTCTTT. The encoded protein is CASSQEVGELNTEAFF.

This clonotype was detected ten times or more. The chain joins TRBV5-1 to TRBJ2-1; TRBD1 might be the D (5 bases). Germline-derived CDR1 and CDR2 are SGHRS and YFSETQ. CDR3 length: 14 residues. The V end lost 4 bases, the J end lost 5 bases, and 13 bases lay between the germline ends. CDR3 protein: CASSPLGVNNEQFF. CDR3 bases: TGCGCCAGCAGCCCCCTAGGGGTTAACAATGAGCAGTTCTTC.

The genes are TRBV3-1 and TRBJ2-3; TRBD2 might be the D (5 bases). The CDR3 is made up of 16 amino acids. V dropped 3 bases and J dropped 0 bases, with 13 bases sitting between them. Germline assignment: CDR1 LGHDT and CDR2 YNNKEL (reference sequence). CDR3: CASSQSRSGSTDTQYF. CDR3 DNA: TGTGCCAGCAGCCAGAGCAGGAGCGGCAGCACAGATACGCAGTATTTT.